A selection of T cell receptor beta chains follows, all from one sample in a study of blood T cell repertoires in COVID-19. Data came from immunoSEQ multiplex PCR; TCRdb stores just in-frame clones and leaves some out. The data show under 95,000 clones, with over 80% seen just once and 3% to 4% held by the top ten. The sequenced sample was peripheral blood. The origin of the receptors is a woman in her 50s in a cohort sampled during active COVID-19. Both conserved end residues are part of each CDR3. A D gene is named only where the DNA matches it firmly. The size entry is marked missing in some rows and otherwise reads once, few, many or a size class.

v_gene	j_gene	d_gene	len	abundance	CDR3nt	CDR3aa
TRBV4-1	TRBJ2-1	TRBD1	16	NA	TGCGCCAGCAGCCAAGGCCGGGACAGGGTCTACAATGAGCAGTTCTTC	CASSQGRDRVYNEQFF
TRBV29-1	TRBJ2-3	TRBD1	12	NA	TGCAGCTTGGACAGGGGAACAGATACGCAGTATTTT	CSLDRGTDTQYF
TRBV3-1/TRBV3-2	TRBJ2-4	NA	12	NA	TGTGCCAGCAGAGATAGCAAAAACATTCAGTACTTC	CASRDSKNIQYF
TRBV18	TRBJ1-3	TRBD1	15	NA	TGTGCCAGCTCACTGGACAGGGGAACCGGAAACACCATATATTTT	CASSLDRGTGNTIYF
TRBV5-6	TRBJ2-3	NA	15	NA	TGTGCCAGCAGCTTACAGGTTTTTAGCACAGATACGCAGTATTTT	CASSLQVFSTDTQYF
TRBV19	TRBJ1-2	TRBD1	14	NA	TGTGCCAGTAGTCGGACAGGGCCCGGCTATGGCTACACCTTC	CASSRTGPGYGYTF
TRBV5-1	TRBJ1-3	NA	16	NA	TGCGCCAGCACCCCAAGCGGGAGGGTCTCTGGAAACACCATATATTTT	CASTPSGRVSGNTIYF
TRBV2	TRBJ1-2	TRBD1	14	few	TGTGCCAGCAGTCAAGGACAGGGCCCCTATGGCTACACCTTC	CASSQGQGPYGYTF
TRBV30	TRBJ2-1	NA	14	NA	TGTGCCTGGAAGGAGAACGTTTTCTACAATGAGCAGTTCTTC	CAWKENVFYNEQFF
TRBV18	TRBJ2-7	TRBD1	13	NA	TGTGCCAGCTCACCTGCGACAGGGGGCGAGCAGTACTTC	CASSPATGGEQYF
TRBV18	TRBJ1-2	NA	15	NA	TGTGCCAGCTCACCTTCAGAGGCTACTAACTATGGCTACACCTTC	CASSPSEATNYGYTF
TRBV27	TRBJ2-2	TRBD2	14	NA	TGTGCCAGCAGTTCTCTAGCGGGGACCGGGGAGCTGTTTTTT	CASSSLAGTGELFF
TRBV4-1	TRBJ2-7	TRBD2	18	NA	TGCGCCAGCAGCCAAGCGGGGACTAGCGGGATCTCCTCCTACGAGCAGTACTTC	CASSQAGTSGISSYEQYF
TRBV5-4	TRBJ2-5	TRBD1	12	NA	TGTGCCAGCAGCGGACAGGGGGAGACCCAGTACTTC	CASSGQGETQYF
TRBV27	TRBJ2-1	TRBD1	14	once	TGTGCCAGCAGTTTCGGGACAGGGTCCGATGAGCAGTTCTTC	CASSFGTGSDEQFF